These T cell receptor beta chains were read from a single sample in a study of T cell responses to AZD1222 COVID-19 vaccine. Sequencing was performed with immunoSEQ multiplex PCR; in TCRdb, only in-frame clones are kept and a portion is missing. The sample has 150,000 or so clones; roughly nine tenths are singletons. This specimen consisted of peripheral blood, obtained on day 0 of AZD1222 vaccination. These receptors were obtained from an adult in good health. Each CDR3 is given with its conserved first and last residue. D genes are given only for firm matches. Size tells how often a clone was seen (once, few, many) or the class of an expanded clone, and some rows leave it out.

>few|TRBV3-1/TRBV3-2|-|TRBJ1-4
TGTGCCAGCAGCCGAGACGCGGGCACTAATGAAAAACTGTTTTTT
CASSRDAGTNEKLFF
>-|TRBV9|TRBD1|TRBJ1-1
TGTGCCAGCAGCAGGACAGGGTCTTTCGCTGAAGCTTTCTTT
CASSRTGSFAEAFF
>-|TRBV7-2|-|TRBJ2-7
TGTGCCAGCAGCGTCAGGGCTAGTGCGTCCTACGAGCAGTACTTC
CASSVRASASYEQYF
>-|TRBV3-1/TRBV3-2|TRBD2|TRBJ2-1
TGTGCCAGCAGCCAAGGGATGGGTAGCGGGTACAATGAGCAGTTCTTC
CASSQGMGSGYNEQFF
>-|TRBV19|-|TRBJ1-2
TGTGCCAGTTGGGGGATGTTGGGCTACACCTTC
CASWGMLGYTF
>-|TRBV7-9|TRBD1|TRBJ1-4
TGTGCCAGCAGCTTGACAGGGGCTAATGAAAAACTGTTTTTT
CASSLTGANEKLFF
>few|TRBV6-1|-|TRBJ2-7
TGTGCCAGCAGTGAAAGGGGCGGGCGTGCCTACTTC
CASSERGGRAYF
>-|TRBV11-3|-|TRBJ2-7
TGTGCCAGCAGCTTAGATGCGTCACCCCCAAGCGAGCAGTACTTC
CASSLDASPPSEQYF
>-|TRBV10-1|-|TRBJ2-4
TGCGCCAGCAGTGAGTCGCATATTTGGGGCATTCAGTACTTC
CASSESHIWGIQYF
>-|TRBV24-1|-|TRBJ2-3
TGTGCCACCAGTGACCCGGGACTTACAGATACGCAGTATTTT
CATSDPGLTDTQYF
>few|TRBV7-2|-|TRBJ2-7
TGTGCCACCAGACTCAGAGGGGGAGGGGTGTACGAGCAGTACTTC
CATRLRGGGVYEQYF
>-|TRBV11-2|TRBD2|TRBJ2-5
TGTGCCAGCAGCTTAGATCCGTCGGCTAGCGGGACCCAGTACTTC
CASSLDPSASGTQYF
>-|TRBV3-1/TRBV3-2|TRBD1|TRBJ1-1
TGTGCCAGCAGCCGACCGGGACAGGAAGATGAAGCTTTCTTT
CASSRPGQEDEAFF
>-|TRBV4-3|-|TRBJ1-2
TGCGCCAGCAGCCAAGATCGTAACAGCTATGGCTACACCTTC
CASSQDRNSYGYTF
>-|TRBV5-8|TRBD2|TRBJ2-2
TGTGCCAGCAGCTTGTCGCCCTTTGGGGGAGGGGTCACCGGGGAGCTGTTTTTT
CASSLSPFGGGVTGELFF
>few|TRBV18|-|TRBJ1-2
TGTGCCAGCTCCTACGCGGGGCAGACCTATGGAGGCTACACCTTC
CASSYAGQTYGGYTF
>-|TRBV6-1|-|TRBJ1-5
TGTGCCAGCAGTGAACTACTGGGCCCGTATAGCAATCAGCCCCAGCATTTT
CASSELLGPYSNQPQHF
>-|TRBV4-3|-|TRBJ1-1
TGCGCCAGCAGCCAGGATCCTTTTAACCCTTATGGAGCTTTCTTT
CASSQDPFNPYGAFF
>-|TRBV28|TRBD1|TRBJ1-5
TGTGCCAGCAGTACAGGGGGCGCCGGAGGTCAGCCCCAGCATTTT
CASSTGGAGGQPQHF
>-|TRBV3-1/TRBV3-2|-|TRBJ1-5
TGTGCCAGCAGCCAAGATGAGAATCAGCCCCAGCATTTT
CASSQDENQPQHF
>-|TRBV12-3/TRBV12-4|-|TRBJ2-5
TGTGCCAGCAGTTTAGAGGAGACCCAGTACTTC
CASSLEETQYF
>once|TRBV2|-|TRBJ2-1
TGTGCCAGCACTCCGGATCTCATAAATGAGCAGTTCTTC
CASTPDLINEQFF
>-|TRBV7-9|-|TRBJ1-1
TGTGCCAGCAGCTTAGCGCTTAAAGCTTTCTTT
CASSLALKAFF
>few|TRBV9|-|TRBJ2-7
TGTGCCAGCAGCGTAGACAGTGGAGGCGAGCAGTACTTC
CASSVDSGGEQYF
>-|TRBV10-3|-|TRBJ1-6
TGTGCCATCAGTGAAGATAGGGTTAATTCACCCCTCCACTTT
CAISEDRVNSPLHF
>-|TRBV28|-|TRBJ1-1
TGTGCCAGGGAGGTGAACACTGAAGCTTTCTTT
CAREVNTEAFF
>-|TRBV7-2|-|TRBJ2-7
TGTGCCAGCAGCTTCTTCGGCGAGCAGTACTTC
CASSFFGEQYF
>-|TRBV4-2|-|TRBJ1-2
TGTGCCAGCAGCCTCACCGGGACGGATAACTATGGCTACACCTTC
CASSLTGTDNYGYTF
>-|TRBV7-2|-|TRBJ1-6
TGTGCCAGCAGCTTCTCAGGGGCCGCCAATTCACCCCTCCACTTT
CASSFSGAANSPLHF
>-|TRBV3-1/TRBV3-2|TRBD1|TRBJ2-1
TGTGCCAGCAGCCTGCCCGGGACAGGGTATGGGGATGAGCAGTTCTTC
CASSLPGTGYGDEQFF
>few|TRBV5-1|-|TRBJ2-2
TGCGCCAGCAGCTTGGCCCGGACTACGAACACCGGGGAGCTGTTTTTT
CASSLARTTNTGELFF
>-|TRBV27|TRBD1|TRBJ1-1
TGTGCCAGCAGTTTAAGGGACAGGGGGCCGAACACTGAAGCTTTCTTT
CASSLRDRGPNTEAFF
>-|TRBV10-3|-|TRBJ1-2
TGTGCCATCAGTGAGGCGGCAGACTATGGCTACACCTTC
CAISEAADYGYTF
>once|TRBV4-3|TRBD1|TRBJ1-1
TGCGCCAGCAGCCAAGAACAGGGGAGGGCTTTCTTT
CASSQEQGRAFF
>-|TRBV2|-|TRBJ1-6
TGTGCCAGCACCCGGTTTACACCCCTCCACTTT
CASTRFTPLHF
>-|TRBV6-5|-|TRBJ2-7
TGTGCCAGCAGTTCCCACCCGGGCAGGGAGGCGTACGAGCAGTACTTC
CASSSHPGREAYEQYF
>-|TRBV4-2|-|TRBJ1-1
TGTGCCAGCAGCCAAGATTGGGCCGAGAACACTGAAGCTTTCTTT
CASSQDWAENTEAFF
>-|TRBV19|-|TRBJ1-5
TGTGCCAGTAGTATCACGGGGAAAATGGTTCAGCCCCAGCATTTT
CASSITGKMVQPQHF
>-|TRBV24-1|-|TRBJ2-7
TGTGCCACCAGTGATCCTGGACAGCCACCCTACGAGCAGTACTTC
CATSDPGQPPYEQYF
>-|TRBV5-1|-|TRBJ2-7
TGCGCCAGCAGCCCGCCTATTGAGGGTGGGGGCGAGCAGTACTTC
CASSPPIEGGGEQYF
>-|TRBV18|-|TRBJ2-5
TGTGCCAGCTCACCACGTCGGGGACAAGAGACCCAGTACTTC
CASSPRRGQETQYF
>-|TRBV29-1|-|TRBJ2-7
TGCAGCGTTGATTCAGGGTCTCCCTACGAGCAGTACTTC
CSVDSGSPYEQYF
>-|TRBV28|-|TRBJ1-2
TGTGCCAGCAGTTTCCGTCCATGGGGCTACACCTTC
CASSFRPWGYTF
>-|TRBV28|-|TRBJ2-7
TGTGCCAGCAGTTTTCGGGGAGGAAGGTACGAGCAGTACTTC
CASSFRGGRYEQYF
>-|TRBV13|TRBD1|TRBJ1-5
TGTGCCAGCAGCCGCCGGACAGGGGGCAATCAGCCCCAGCATTTT
CASSRRTGGNQPQHF
>-|TRBV3-1/TRBV3-2|-|TRBJ1-4
TGTGCCAGCAGCCTCACCTTTAAAGGAGAAAAACTGTTTTTT
CASSLTFKGEKLFF
>-|TRBV21-1|-|TRBJ2-5
TGTGCCAGCAGCAACGGAACGGGCCTAGCGGAGCCGGGTGAGACCCAGTACTTC
CASSNGTGLAEPGETQYF
>-|TRBV9|-|TRBJ1-1
TGTGCCAGCAGCTCTTCCGGGGGGCTGGGGAACACTGAAGCTTTCTTT
CASSSSGGLGNTEAFF
>-|TRBV2|TRBD1|TRBJ1-1
TGTGCCAGCAGTCTAACGGGGACAGACCGAGGGGAAGCTTTCTTT
CASSLTGTDRGEAFF